The clone carrying this TCR beta chain has just a few counts. Its antigen is unknown. The V and J ends lost 3 bases and 10 bases, in that order; junction bases with no gene match: 12. CDR1 is MNHNS and CDR2 is SASEGT in the germline V gene. This CDR3 region has 16 residues. Assay: immunoSEQ multiplex PCR; the TCRdb copy retains only in-frame clones and omits some. The sample consists of more than 50,000 clones, approximately 84% of them appearing once. This specimen comes from a study of OX40 agonist ivuxolimab in advanced cancers. Study-wide results and limits: Among the nonresponders, some also had low normalized T-cell clonal expansion.

This receptor was obtained from an adult with an advanced solid tumor such as melanoma, head and neck, liver or kidney cancer. Source: CD4+ or CD8+ T cells sorted from blood, taken in a trial of the OX40 agonist ivuxolimab. The gene calls are TRBV6-1 and TRBJ2-1; 10 positions match TRBD2. CDR3 bases: TGTGCCAGCAGTGATTTTACTAGCGGGGTAAGACGAGAGCAGTTCTTC. Translation: CASSDFTSGVRREQFF.